These 31 T cell receptor beta chains share one sample of origin, sequenced in a study of PD-L1 blockade in urothelial cancer. Time point in this sample: peripheral blood 6 weeks after treatment start. Sequencing used immunoSEQ multiplex PCR; TCRdb keeps in-frame clones, though not all of them. The sample lists around 120,000 clones, around 89% occurring once. The source was PBMCs, collected around atezolizumab (anti-PD-L1) treatment. The receptors here all came from a man aged 60 to 69 with urothelial cancer.

The CDR3 sequence is CASSPGTGFEKLFF. For the CDR3, the DNA is TGTGCCAGCAGCCCCGGGACAGGGTTTGAAAAACTGTTTTTT. This rearrangement joins TRBV7-9 to TRBJ1-4, with 9 nucleotides matching TRBD1. This CDR3 is built from 14 residues. Germline V lookup: CDR1 SEHNR, CDR2 FQNEAQ (reference sequence). J lost 7 bases, V lost 5 bases, and 5 bases had no gene match. The full variable domain, completed using reference TRBV7-9 and TRBJ1-4, is DTGVSQNPRHKITKRGQNVTFRCDPISEHNRLYWYRQTLGQGPEFLTYFQNEAQLEKSRLLSDRFSAERPKGSFSTLEIQRTEQGDSAMYLCASSPGTGFEKLFFGSGTQLSVL.

This chain connects TRBV5-1 to TRBJ2-5; 9 bases are shared with TRBD1. With 5 bases clipped from V and 2 bases from J, the junction kept 16 bases outside the gene matches. This CDR3 is 18 amino acids long. Germline CDR1 and CDR2: SGHRS and YFSETQ. Written as DNA, the CDR3 is TGCGCCAGCAGGCATCCGGGACAGGGAGGCCAAATTCAAGAGACCCAGTACTTC. This sequence encodes CASRHPGQGGQIQETQYF. Full variable domain (missing parts from reference TRBV5-1 and TRBJ2-5): KAGVTQTPRYLIKTRGQQVTLSCSPISGHRSVSWYQQTPGQGLQFLFEYFSETQRNKGNFPGRFSGRQFSNSRSEMNVSTLELGDSALYLCASRHPGQGGQIQETQYFGPGTRLLVL.

V and J are TRBV6-5 and TRBJ2-5; TRBD1 is a possible D gene (6 bases). V was cut by 5 bases and J by 5 bases, with 12 bases left in between. Germline V gene data show CDR1 as MNHEY and CDR2 as SVGAGI. The CDR3 contains 13 residues. The chain's CDR3 is CASSVDRLETQYF. The CDR3 DNA is TGTGCCAGCAGTGTAGACAGGCTGGAGACCCAGTACTTC.

This clone was seen a single time. The J gene is TRBJ2-3, the V gene TRBV20-1; D uncertain. This CDR3 has 11 amino acids. V gave up 2 bases and J gave up 3 bases, with 3 bases separating them. Germline assignment: CDR1 DFQATT and CDR2 SNEGSKA (reference sequence). The chain's CDR3 is CSARRTDTQYF. CDR3 nucleotide sequence: TGCAGTGCTAGACGGACAGATACGCAGTATTTT.

This clone came up once. The CDR3 DNA is TGCGCCAGCAGCTCCACAGCACTCACAGGGCTGAACACTGAAGCTTTCTTT. The encoded protein is CASSSTALTGLNTEAFF. V gene TRBV5-1 combines with J gene TRBJ1-1; D is perhaps TRBD1 (6 bases). The CDR3 runs to 17 residues. V was pared by 3 bases and J by 0 bases, with 18 bases between. Germline loops: CDR1 SGHRS, CDR2 YFSETQ.

The table lists this clone with a few counts. The CDR3 DNA is TGCGCCAGCAGCTCCGGACAGGACTACACTGAAGCTTTCTTT. It is translated as CASSSGQDYTEAFF. The chain joins TRBV5-1 to TRBJ1-1, with 7 bases aligning to TRBD1. V shed 3 bases, J shed 3 bases, and the junction held 5 bases outside the gene matches. Germline CDR1 and CDR2: SGHRS and YFSETQ. This CDR3 has 14 amino acids.

In its sample, this clone was seen once. CDR3 region: CASSRGGGTGANVLTF. The DNA for the CDR3 is TGTGCCAGCTCGAGGGGGGGCGGAACTGGGGCCAACGTCCTGACTTTC. This chain joins TRBV6-4 and TRBJ2-6; TRBD2 might be the D (7 bases). From germline, CDR1 is MRHNA and CDR2 SNTAGT. Trimming cost V 8 bases and J 2 bases, with 16 bases left between them. The CDR3 has 16 amino acids.

V gene TRBV27 combines with J gene TRBJ1-6, with D maybe TRBD1 (6 bases). Germline V gene data show CDR1 as MNHEY and CDR2 as SMNVEV (reference sequence). The CDR3 covers 15 residues. V shed 6 bases and J shed 3 bases, with 12 bases lying between them. CDR3 DNA sequence: TGTGCCAGCAGAAGAACAGGGAACTATAATTCACCCCTCCACTTT. Translated, it gives CASRRTGNYNSPLHF.

V gene TRBV19 combines with J gene TRBJ2-1; 9 nucleotides match TRBD2. J gave up 4 bases and V 1 base, and 2 bases lay outside the gene matches. CDR1 and CDR2 from the germline V gene are LNHDA and SQIVND (reference sequence). The CDR3 is 15 amino acids. The CDR3: CASSIGLAGYNEQFF. The CDR3 nucleotides are TGTGCCAGTAGTATAGGTCTAGCGGGATACAATGAGCAGTTCTTC. The complete variable domain, with remaining parts taken from reference TRBV19 and TRBJ2-1, reads DGGITQSPKYLFRKEGQNVTLSCEQNLNHDAMYWYRQDPGQGLRLIYYSQIVNDFQKGDIAEGYSVSREKKESFPLTVTSAQKNPTAFYLCASSIGLAGYNEQFFGPGTRLTVL.

The chain is built from TRBV28 and TRBJ1-4; TRBD1 might be the D (6 bases). This CDR3 is built from 15 residues. The V end lost 5 bases, the J end lost 8 bases, and 18 bases lay between the germline ends. CDR1 is MDHEN and CDR2 is SYDVKM in the germline V gene. The DNA for the CDR3 is TGTGCCAGCAGTCTAGACGGGACACTGGGCGAAAAACTGTTTTTT. Protein product: CASSLDGTLGEKLFF.

This clone was recorded once. This chain connects TRBV5-4 to TRBJ2-2, with 7 nucleotides matching TRBD1. The ends lost 1 base at V and 2 bases at J; junction bases unmatched: 2. CDR1 is SGHNT and CDR2 is YYREEE in the germline V gene (reference sequence). The CDR3 is 15 residues long. CDR3 DNA sequence: TGTGCCAGCAGCTTGACAGGGGTTAACACCGGGGAGCTGTTTTTT. Translating gives CASSLTGVNTGELFF.

This chain links TRBV4-3 with TRBJ1-1; D unclear. CDR3 length equals 15 residues. Germline loops: CDR1 LGHNA, CDR2 YSLEER. Trimming removed 1 base at V and 4 bases at J, with 13 bases between. CDR3 sequence reads: CASSQAASWSTEAFF. The CDR3 DNA sequence: TGCGCCAGCAGCCAAGCGGCCAGTTGGAGCACTGAAGCTTTCTTT.

The V call is TRBV28, the J call TRBJ1-5; TRBD1 matches at 9 bases. Germline-derived CDR1 and CDR2 are MDHEN and SYDVKM. V gave up 5 bases and J gave up 6 bases; unmatched junction bases: 8. There are 15 residues in the CDR3. DNA of the CDR3: TGTGCCAGCAGTGTACAGACAGGGGGGAGTCAGCCCCAGCATTTT. Its protein product is CASSVQTGGSQPQHF.

The chain uses TRBV6-6 and TRBJ1-1, with a weak D call TRBD1 (5 bases). The germline V gene has CDR1 MNHNY and CDR2 SVGAGI (reference sequence). Trimming pared 5 bases from V and 5 bases from J, leaving 12 bases between. The CDR3 runs 13 residues. The CDR3 sequence is CASSADRWTEAFF. CDR3 sequence (DNA): TGTGCCAGCAGTGCCGACAGATGGACTGAAGCTTTCTTT.

Here the CDR3 DNA reads TGTGCCAGCAGTCTACAGGGGGCCGCCAAAAACATTCAGTACTTC. Protein product: CASSLQGAAKNIQYF. The chain carries TRBV6-6 and TRBJ2-4; TRBD1 agrees at 9 bases. This CDR3 contains 15 residues. Germline V gene sequence: CDR1 MNHNY, CDR2 SVGAGI (reference sequence). V trimming: 5 bases; J trimming: 1 base; junction bases outside the gene matches: 3.

This clone was observed once. The chain joins TRBV4-2 to TRBJ2-3; D gene uncertain. Germline V gene lookup returns CDR1 LGHNA and CDR2 YNFKEQ. Trimming left V 4 bases short and J 0 bases short, with 14 bases between. The CDR3 extends over 16 amino acids. The CDR3 loop reads CASSRNRGASTDTQYF. The CDR3 DNA is TGTGCCAGCAGCCGGAATCGCGGAGCTAGCACAGATACGCAGTATTTT.

The chain recombines TRBV9 with TRBJ2-7; TRBD1 matches at 10 bases. The V segment lost 4 bases and the J segment 7 bases; nucleotides outside the gene matches: 8. Germline V gene lookup returns CDR1 SGDLS and CDR2 YYNGEE. This CDR3 has 14 amino acids. CDR3 amino acids: CASSLDRGSGEQYF. The CDR3 coding sequence is TGTGCCAGCAGCCTGGACAGGGGGTCAGGGGAGCAGTACTTC.

This chain links TRBV2 with TRBJ2-1; D is possibly TRBD2 (7 bases). The germline V and J ends were trimmed by 6 bases and 4 bases, with 13 bases remaining between them. The CDR3 contains 14 residues. Germline V gene sequence: CDR1 SNHLY, CDR2 FYNNEI. The CDR3, as DNA: TGTGCCAGCAGAGAGGGGGGGCAATACAATGAGCAGTTCTTC. It yields the protein CASREGGQYNEQFF.

The V call is TRBV5-1, the J call TRBJ2-2, with a possible D match to TRBD2 (5 bases). Germline values: CDR1 SGHRS, CDR2 YFSETQ. The CDR3 runs to 13 residues. V was clipped by 3 bases and J by 5 bases, with 8 bases between them. CDR3: CASSSGDTGELFF. As DNA, the CDR3 is TGCGCCAGCAGCTCCGGGGATACCGGGGAGCTGTTTTTT.

This sequence joins TRBV27 and TRBJ2-7; 9 nucleotides agree with TRBD2. The CDR3 covers 14 residues. Germline values: CDR1 MNHEY, CDR2 SMNVEV (reference sequence). V was pared by 5 bases and J by 1 base, with 3 bases of the junction left unmatched. The CDR3 DNA reads as TGTGCCAGCAGTACACTAGCGGGTTCCTACGAGCAGTACTTC. It codes for CASSTLAGSYEQYF.

The chain links TRBV28 to TRBJ2-7; D is possibly TRBD1 (5 bases). Germline CDR1 reads MDHEN; CDR2 reads SYDVKM. This CDR3 region has 13 residues. CDR3 coding DNA: TGTGCGTCCAGGGCAAGGAGCTCCTACGAGCAGTACTTC. This codes for CASRARSSYEQYF.

The V call is TRBV5-1, the J call TRBJ2-4, with 8 bases matching TRBD1. The germline CDR1 and CDR2 sequences are SGHRS and YFSETQ. This CDR3 is 14 amino acids long. J lost 7 bases, V lost 7 bases, and 10 bases had no gene match. The CDR3 sequence is CASGAGGAGNIQYF. CDR3 nucleotides: TGCGCCAGCGGCGCAGGGGGCGCGGGGAACATTCAGTACTTC.

A single count supports this clone. This chain connects TRBV28 to TRBJ1-5; D ambiguous. CDR1 is MDHEN, CDR2 SYDVKM, per germline. CDR3 length: 14 amino acids. V was pared by 5 bases and J by 2 bases, with 10 bases between. The CDR3 protein is CASSQESGNQPQHF. In DNA form, the CDR3 reads TGTGCCAGCAGTCAAGAGTCGGGCAATCAGCCCCAGCATTTT.

This chain links TRBV21-1 with TRBJ2-7; the tabulated D call, TRBD1, remains unverified against the DNA. TRBV21-1 is shown as a pseudogene. The CDR3 covers 15 residues. The CDR3 DNA reads as TGTGCCAGCAGCAAACCAAGGGGGCACTCCTACGAGCAGTACTTC. Translating gives CASSKPRGHSYEQYF.

The chain employs TRBV7-2 and TRBJ1-4; D may be TRBD1 (5 bases). V lost 3 bases and J lost 7, with 12 bases in between. This CDR3 has 14 residues. Germline loops: CDR1 SGHTA, CDR2 FQGNSA. The CDR3 sequence: CASSFRQGSEKLFF. CDR3 DNA: TGTGCCAGCAGCTTTCGTCAGGGTAGTGAAAAACTGTTTTTT.

The CDR3 coding sequence is TGTGCCAGCAGTAGGGGCAGGGGGGAGCGCGAGCAGTACTTC. It encodes CASSRGRGEREQYF. J is TRBJ2-7 and V is TRBV6-5, with a tentative D call TRBD1 (7 bases). Between the trimmed V and J ends, which lost 5 bases and 6 bases, there was a span of 17 bases. Germline loops: CDR1 MNHEY, CDR2 SVGAGI. The CDR3 covers 14 residues.

The chain employs TRBV5-4 and TRBJ1-1, with 9 positions matching TRBD1. Germline loops: CDR1 SGHNT, CDR2 YYREEE (reference sequence). After removal of 3 bases from V and 0 bases from J, the junction contained 3 bases not matched to a gene. The length of the CDR3 is 15 residues. This chain's CDR3 is CASSYRDRVNTEAFF. The CDR3 DNA follows: TGTGCCAGCAGCTACCGGGACAGGGTGAACACTGAAGCTTTCTTT.

The chain uses TRBV7-2 and TRBJ2-5; 7 nucleotides match TRBD2. The germline V gene encodes CDR1 SGHTA and CDR2 FQGNSA. The ends lost 6 bases at V and 5 bases at J; junction bases unmatched: 9. CDR3 size: 14 residues. CDR3 in DNA: TGTGCCAGCAGTTCTAGGACTAGGTCGGAGACCCAGTACTTC. Translating gives CASSSRTRSETQYF.

A single count supports this clone. The chain is built from TRBV19 and TRBJ1-1, with D possibly being TRBD1 (6 bases). The length of the CDR3 is 16 residues. The germline V and J ends were trimmed by 4 bases and 4 bases, with 19 bases remaining between them. Germline V CDR1 and CDR2: LNHDA, SQIVND (reference sequence). CDR3 sequence reads: CASSRGNRERGTEAFF. The CDR3 nucleotides are TGTGCCAGTAGTAGAGGAAACAGGGAGAGAGGCACTGAAGCTTTCTTT.

The chain employs TRBV27 and TRBJ2-7; TRBD2 agrees at 7 bases. From germline, CDR1 is MNHEY and CDR2 SMNVEV (reference sequence). The CDR3 has 13 residues. J lost 3 bases, V lost 6 bases, and 5 bases had no gene match. The CDR3 sequence is CASRKGGGYEQYF. The CDR3 bases are TGTGCCAGCAGGAAAGGCGGGGGCTACGAGCAGTACTTC.

The chain recombines TRBV29-1 with TRBJ2-7, with a possible D match to TRBD2 (6 bases). There are 14 residues in the CDR3. The germline gives CDR1 SQVTM, CDR2 ANQGSEA. Trimming removed 5 bases at V and 4 bases at J, with 18 bases between. The CDR3, as DNA: TGCAGCGTTAAGGGGTCCGGGGAGGCTTACGAGCAGTACTTC. It specifies CSVKGSGEAYEQYF.